This T cell receptor beta chain was identified during a study of T cells in Graves' hyperthyroidism and ophthalmopathy. General study findings and limits: With a median lead of roughly 6.2 months before onset, the model predicted ophthalmopathy. The blood repertoire included most of the expanded thyroid clonotypes above 0.001.

This CDR3 spans 17 amino acids. Germline V lookup: CDR1 KGHDR, CDR2 SFDVKD. Trimming cost V 2 bases and J 4 bases; bases outside gene matches: 4. Based on clinical symptoms, serum thyroxine and TRAb, thyroid ultrasound and orbital computed tomography, diagnoses were reached. This clonotype was picked up one time. No antigen is known for it. Amplification of TCR beta CDR3 regions used RNA as the template. When the TCR CDR3 underwent first-round RT-PCR, the HTBI primer set was used. Each CDR3 protein is one row after TCRdb ran MiXCR on the multiplex PCR reads. The table lists about 540,000 distinct CDR3 sequences, around 46% of them singletons.

The sequenced sample was peripheral blood or thyroid tissue (not recorded which). The clonotype was recovered from a woman aged 18-29 years with Graves' hyperthyroidism. The rearrangement uses TRBV24-1 and TRBJ2-5, with 15 bases lining up with TRBD2. The CDR3 spells CATSDSGLAGGGETQYF. The CDR3 coding sequence is TGTGCCACCAGTGATTCCGGACTAGCGGGAGGGGGAGAGACCCAGTACTTC.